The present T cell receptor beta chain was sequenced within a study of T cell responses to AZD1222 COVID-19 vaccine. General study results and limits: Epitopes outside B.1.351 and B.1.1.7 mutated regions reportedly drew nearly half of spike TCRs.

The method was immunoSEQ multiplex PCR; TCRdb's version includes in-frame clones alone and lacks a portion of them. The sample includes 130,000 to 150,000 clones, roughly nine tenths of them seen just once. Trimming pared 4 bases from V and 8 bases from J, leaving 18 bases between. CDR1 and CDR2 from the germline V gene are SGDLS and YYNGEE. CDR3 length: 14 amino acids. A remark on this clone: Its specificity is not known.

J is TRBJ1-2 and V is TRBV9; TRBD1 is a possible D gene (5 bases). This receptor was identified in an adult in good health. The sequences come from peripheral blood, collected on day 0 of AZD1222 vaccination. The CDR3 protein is CASSSNGALRGYTF. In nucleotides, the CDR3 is TGTGCCAGCAGCTCCAACGGGGCCCTTCGGGGCTACACCTTC.